Below are 8 T cell receptor beta chains sequenced from a single sample in a study of blood T cell repertoires in COVID-19. TCRdb's table, derived via immunoSEQ multiplex PCR, lists solely in-frame clones and lacks some. In the table there are hundreds of thousands of clones, 65% to 90% of which are singletons. Sample: peripheral blood. All receptors derive from a man in his forties or fifties with COVID-19, enrolled during active disease.

The genes are TRBV6-4 and TRBJ2-3, with 10 bases identical to TRBD2. This CDR3 contains 15 residues. Trimming cost V 4 bases and J 0 bases; bases outside gene matches: 1. Germline V gene lookup returns CDR1 MRHNA and CDR2 SNTAGT. This CDR3 is CASSVSGGSTDTQYF. The CDR3 nucleotides read TGTGCCAGCAGTGTTAGCGGGGGGAGCACAGATACGCAGTATTTT.

The gene calls are TRBV27 and TRBJ1-1; possibly TRBD1 for D (6 bases). The CDR3 is 15 amino acids. Germline CDR1 MNHEY, CDR2 SMNVEV (reference sequence). V lost 0 bases and J lost 5, with 13 bases in between. The CDR3 DNA is TGTGCCAGCAGTTTATCCTTTGGACAGTTAACTGAAGCTTTCTTT. It is translated as CASSLSFGQLTEAFF.

The chain combines TRBV7-3 with TRBJ2-1, with 12 positions matching TRBD1. V was pared by 5 bases and J by 9 bases, with 5 bases of the junction left unmatched. The CDR3 runs to 14 residues. Germline V gene data show CDR1 as SGHTA and CDR2 as FQGTGA. The CDR3 loop reads CASSRGTGGGEQFF. CDR3 DNA sequence: TGTGCCAGCAGCCGCGGGACAGGGGGCGGTGAGCAGTTCTTC.

This rearrangement joins TRBV11-2 to TRBJ2-1, with D possibly matching TRBD2 (5 bases). Germline-derived CDR1 and CDR2 are SGHAT and FQNNGV. The ends were cut back, 5 bases at V and 2 bases at J, with 19 bases in the middle. This CDR3 is 17 amino acids long. CDR3 bases: TGTGCCAGCAGCCCCCCCGGGCCGTGGGGAGCCTACAATGAGCAGTTCTTC. This encodes CASSPPGPWGAYNEQFF.

The V gene is TRBV2, the J gene TRBJ1-6; possibly TRBD1 for D (6 bases). CDR3 size: 17 residues. Germline lookup yields CDR1 SNHLY and CDR2 FYNNEI. Trimming removed 4 bases from V and 0 bases from J, with 13 bases in between. CDR3 bases: TGTGCCAGCAGTGGGACAGATGCTAGCTCCTATAATTCACCCCTCCACTTT. Translated, it gives CASSGTDASSYNSPLHF.

The V and J genes are TRBV29-1 and TRBJ2-3; TRBD1 agrees at 7 bases. Germline CDR1 is SQVTM and CDR2 is ANQGSEA. The CDR3 runs to 13 residues. The J segment lost 0 bases and the V segment lost 7 bases, leaving 4 bases of the junction unmatched. CDR3 nucleotides: TGCAGCGGCCGGGACAGTAGCACAGATACGCAGTATTTT. Residues: CSGRDSSTDTQYF.

This clone has just one count. J is TRBJ2-1 and V is TRBV30, with 9 positions matching TRBD2. CDR3 length: 15 residues. Germline V CDR1 and CDR2: GTSNPN, SVGIG (reference sequence). With 5 bases clipped from V and 9 bases from J, the junction kept 14 bases outside the gene matches. The CDR3 sequence: CAWRALRGGRSEQFF. In DNA, the CDR3 is TGTGCCTGGCGGGCTCTGCGGGGGGGCCGAAGTGAGCAGTTCTTC.

The chain recombines TRBV5-5 with TRBJ1-5; a weak D match, TRBD1 (5 bases). V shed 3 bases and J shed 0 bases, with 7 bases lying between them. The CDR3 is 14 residues long. The germline V gene encodes CDR1 SGHKS and CDR2 YYEKEE (reference sequence). CDR3 amino acids: CASSYQGSNQPQHF. CDR3 nucleotides: TGTGCCAGCAGCTACCAGGGTAGCAATCAGCCCCAGCATTTT.